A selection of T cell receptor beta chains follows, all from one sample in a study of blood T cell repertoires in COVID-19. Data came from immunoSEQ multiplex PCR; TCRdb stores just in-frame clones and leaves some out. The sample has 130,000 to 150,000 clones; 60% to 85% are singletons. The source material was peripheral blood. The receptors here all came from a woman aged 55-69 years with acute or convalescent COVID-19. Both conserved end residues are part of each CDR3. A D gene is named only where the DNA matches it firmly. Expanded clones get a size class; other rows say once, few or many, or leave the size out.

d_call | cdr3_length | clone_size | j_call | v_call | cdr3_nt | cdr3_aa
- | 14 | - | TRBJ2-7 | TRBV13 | TGTGCCAGCAGCGACCGGACTTATTCCTACGAGCAGTACTTC | CASSDRTYSYEQYF
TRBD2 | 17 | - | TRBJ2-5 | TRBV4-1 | TGCGCCAGCAGCCAAGCTTCCTTAGCGGGAGGGGGGGAGACCCAGTACTTC | CASSQASLAGGGETQYF
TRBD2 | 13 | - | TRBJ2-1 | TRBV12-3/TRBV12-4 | TGTGCCAGCAGTTTTGCGGGAGGCGATGAGCAGTTCTTC | CASSFAGGDEQFF
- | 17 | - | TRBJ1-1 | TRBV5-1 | TGCGCCAGCAGCCTTCGACAGTCCCTAACCTTGAACACTGAAGCTTTCTTT | CASSLRQSLTLNTEAFF
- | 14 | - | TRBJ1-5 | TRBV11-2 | TGTGCCAGCAGCCTGGACAGCGTAGACCAGCCCCAGCATTTT | CASSLDSVDQPQHF
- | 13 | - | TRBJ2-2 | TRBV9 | TGTGCCAGCTGTCCCGGGACTACCGGGGAGCTGTTTTTT | CASCPGTTGELFF
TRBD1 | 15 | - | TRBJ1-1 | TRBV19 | TGTGCCAGTAGATCAGGGGGCTGGATGAACACTGAAGCTTTCTTT | CASRSGGWMNTEAFF
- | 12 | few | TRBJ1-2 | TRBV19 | TGTGCCAGTACGTTGGGAGGGTATGGCTACACCTTC | CASTLGGYGYTF
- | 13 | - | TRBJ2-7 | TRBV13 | TGTGCCAGCAGCTTAGCGGTCTCCTACGAGCAGTACTTC | CASSLAVSYEQYF
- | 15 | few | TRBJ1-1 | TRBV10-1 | TGCGCCAGCAGTGAGTCTACAGGAGCGAACACTGAAGCTTTCTTT | CASSESTGANTEAFF
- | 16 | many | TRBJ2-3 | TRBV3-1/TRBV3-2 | TGTGCCAGCAGCCAAGAACCCTCAGGTGGCACAGATACGCAGTATTTT | CASSQEPSGGTDTQYF
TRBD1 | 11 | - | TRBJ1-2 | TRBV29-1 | TGCAGCGTGCGGACAGGTTATGGCTACACCTTC | CSVRTGYGYTF
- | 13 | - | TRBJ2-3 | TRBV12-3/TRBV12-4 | TGTGCCAGCCGGCTGGGGGCTTTAGATACGCAGTATTTT | CASRLGALDTQYF
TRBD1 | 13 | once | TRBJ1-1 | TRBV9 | TGTGCCAGCAGCTTGACAGGGCTCACTGAAGCTTTCTTT | CASSLTGLTEAFF
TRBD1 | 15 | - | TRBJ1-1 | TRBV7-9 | TGTGCCAGCCGACAATCGGGACAGATGAACACTGAAGCTTTCTTT | CASRQSGQMNTEAFF
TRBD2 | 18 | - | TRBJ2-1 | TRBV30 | TGTGCCTGGAGTGTACGGGCTAGCGGGTGGAGCTCCTACAATGAGCAGTTCTTC | CAWSVRASGWSSYNEQFF